This TCR beta chain was identified during a study of T-cell reconstitution after alpha-beta-depleted transplantation in children. With 0 bases removed from V and 7 bases from J, the gap between germline ends came to 10 bases. Germline loops: CDR1 SQVTM, CDR2 ANQGSEA. The CDR3 is 12 residues long. Preparing the TCRbeta library involved the use of unique molecular identifiers. One entry per CDR3 protein, called by TCRdb with MiXCR from the PCR reads. The sample consists of 480,000 or so distinct CDR3 sequences, 10% to 13% of them appearing once. This clonotype was observed many times. What it binds is unknown. Study-wide results and limits: Expanded graft clones numbering several hundred reportedly gave rise to alpha-beta T cells about two months after transplant. Surviving recipient T cells and thymic progenitors underlay high day-60 TCRbeta diversity in some patients. A year had passed since transplant, and T-cell counts and diversity by then came mostly from newly produced T cells.

J is TRBJ2-7 and V is TRBV29-1; no clear D gene. This clonotype originated in a child aged 2 to 15 with inherited bone marrow failure, due to receive a stem cell transplant. The specimen comprised PBMCs, sampled before TCRalphabeta/CD19-depleted stem cell transplant. This chain's CDR3 is CSVEEGTREQYF. The DNA for the CDR3 is TGCAGCGTTGAAGAAGGTACGCGGGAGCAGTACTTC.